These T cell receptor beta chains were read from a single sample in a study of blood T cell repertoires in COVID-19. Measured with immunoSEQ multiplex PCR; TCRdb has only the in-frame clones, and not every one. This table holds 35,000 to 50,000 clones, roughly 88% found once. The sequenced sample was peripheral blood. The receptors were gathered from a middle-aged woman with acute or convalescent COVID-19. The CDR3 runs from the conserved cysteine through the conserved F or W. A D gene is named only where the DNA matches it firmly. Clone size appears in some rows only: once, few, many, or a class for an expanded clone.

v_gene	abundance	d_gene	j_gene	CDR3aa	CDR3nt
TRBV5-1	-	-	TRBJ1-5	CASSLSARDYQPQHF	TGCGCCAGCAGCTTAAGCGCCAGAGACTATCAGCCCCAGCATTTT
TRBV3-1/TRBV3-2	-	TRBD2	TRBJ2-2	CASSQSATSLGGDTGELFF	TGTGCCAGCAGCCAATCGGCGACTAGTCTTGGGGGGGACACCGGGGAGCTGTTTTTT
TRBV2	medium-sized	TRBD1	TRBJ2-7	CASRPTGGVPYEQYF	TGTGCCAGCAGGCCGACAGGGGGCGTCCCCTACGAGCAGTACTTC
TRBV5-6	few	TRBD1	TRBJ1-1	CASSPGTGAMNTEAFF	TGTGCCAGCAGCCCGGGGACAGGGGCAATGAACACTGAAGCTTTCTTT
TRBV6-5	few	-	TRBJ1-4	CASSSPGNGDEKLFF	TGTGCCAGCAGTTCTCCGGGTAACGGGGATGAAAAACTGTTTTTT
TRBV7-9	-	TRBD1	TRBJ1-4	CASSLATGDEKLFF	TGTGCCAGCAGCTTAGCCACAGGGGACGAAAAACTGTTTTTT
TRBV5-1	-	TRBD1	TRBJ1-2	CASSLAGGTGEGYTF	TGCGCCAGCAGCTTGGCCGGCGGGACAGGGGAAGGCTACACCTTC
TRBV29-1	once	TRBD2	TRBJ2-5	CSVAWGEGTQYF	TGCAGCGTTGCATGGGGGGAGGGGACCCAGTACTTC
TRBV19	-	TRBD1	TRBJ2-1	CASSSYPGQGDNEQFF	TGTGCCAGTAGTTCATATCCGGGACAGGGAGACAATGAGCAGTTCTTC
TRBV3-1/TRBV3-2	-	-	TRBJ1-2	CASSQDRQGVGYTF	TGTGCCAGCAGCCAAGATAGGCAGGGCGTAGGCTACACCTTC
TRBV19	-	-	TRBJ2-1	CASSRSERSYNEQFF	TGTGCCAGTAGTAGATCCGAGCGGTCCTACAATGAGCAGTTCTTC
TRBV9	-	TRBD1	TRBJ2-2	CASSVGTGGPTGELFF	TGTGCCAGCAGCGTCGGGACAGGGGGCCCCACCGGGGAGCTGTTTTTT
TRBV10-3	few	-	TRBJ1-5	CAISGAGDGSQPQHF	TGTGCCATCAGTGGTGCAGGGGATGGAAGTCAGCCCCAGCATTTT
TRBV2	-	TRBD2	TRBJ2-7	CASTKGTSGKQISYEQYF	TGTGCCAGCACGAAAGGGACTAGCGGAAAGCAGATCTCCTACGAGCAGTACTTC
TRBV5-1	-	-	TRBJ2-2	CASSLGQGGTGELFF	TGCGCCAGCAGCTTGGGACAGGGAGGTACCGGGGAGCTGTTTTTT
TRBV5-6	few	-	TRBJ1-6	CASSSGPSSPPLHF	TGTGCCAGCAGCTCAGGGCCTTCCAGCCCCCCCCTCCACTTT
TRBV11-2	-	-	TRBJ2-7	CASGTPYEQYF	TGTGCCAGCGGGACACCCTACGAGCAGTACTTC
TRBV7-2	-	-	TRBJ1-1	CASSPLPGGYTEAFF	TGTGCCAGCAGCCCTTTGCCGGGGGGGTACACTGAAGCTTTCTTT
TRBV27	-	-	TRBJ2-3	CASSSTERDKDTDTQYF	TGTGCCAGCAGTTCCACAGAGCGGGACAAGGATACAGATACGCAGTATTTT
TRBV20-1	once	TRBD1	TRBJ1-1	CRASSDRAGVTEAFF	TGCAGGGCAAGTTCCGACAGGGCCGGGGTTACTGAAGCTTTCTTT
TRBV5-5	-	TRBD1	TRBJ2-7	CASSLSTGTGEYF	TGTGCCAGCAGCTTATCGACCGGGACAGGGGAGTACTTC
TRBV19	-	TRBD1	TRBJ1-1	CASSDTGGTEAFF	TGTGCCAGTAGCGATACAGGGGGCACTGAAGCTTTCTTT
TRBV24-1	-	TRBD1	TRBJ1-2	CATSDRVGYTF	TGTGCCACCAGCGACAGGGTGGGCTACACCTTC
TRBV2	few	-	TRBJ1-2	CASSDLGTFNYGYTF	TGTGCCAGCAGTGACTTGGGGACTTTTAACTATGGCTACACCTTC
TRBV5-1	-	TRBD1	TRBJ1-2	CASSPRTGYGYTF	TGCGCCAGCAGCCCTCGGACAGGATATGGCTACACCTTC
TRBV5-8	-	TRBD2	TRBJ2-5	CASRKRGGLVETQYF	TGTGCCAGCAGGAAACGGGGGGGCCTTGTGGAGACCCAGTACTTC
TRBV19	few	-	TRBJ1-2	CASTPGPLGPTYGYTF	TGTGCCAGTACCCCCGGCCCCCTGGGGCCTACCTATGGCTACACCTTC
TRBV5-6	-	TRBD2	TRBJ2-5	CASSLVSSGGPGVVQYF	TGTGCCAGCAGCTTGGTGTCTAGCGGGGGACCCGGGGTGGTCCAGTACTTC
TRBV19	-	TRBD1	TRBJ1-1	CASSDRANTEAFF	TGTGCCAGTAGCGACAGGGCGAACACTGAAGCTTTCTTT
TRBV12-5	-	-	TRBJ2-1	CASGLVLRGSYNEQFF	TGTGCTAGTGGTTTGGTATTAAGGGGCTCCTACAATGAGCAGTTCTTC
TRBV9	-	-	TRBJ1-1	CASSSQGRANTEAFF	TGTGCCAGCAGCAGTCAGGGGCGTGCGAACACTGAAGCTTTCTTT
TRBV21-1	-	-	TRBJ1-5	CASSKDDSTFNQPQHF	TGTGCCAGCAGCAAAGATGACAGTACCTTCAATCAGCCCCAGCATTTT
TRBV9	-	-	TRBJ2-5	CASSVGDPGVETQYF	TGTGCCAGCAGCGTAGGAGATCCCGGGGTAGAGACCCAGTACTTC